The next 23 T cell receptor beta chains were all read from a single sample in a study of cytomegalovirus exposure and HLA in healthy donors. It was with 60 Vbeta and 13 Jbeta primers that the PCR ran. Sequencing used immunoSEQ multiplex PCR; TCRdb keeps in-frame clones, though not all of them. This sample's clone table lists roughly 80,000 clones. The material sequenced was PBMCs. Source of these receptors: a man aged 45-65 years in good health and CMV-seronegative.

This chain uses TRBV6-4 with TRBJ2-2; 12 bases line up with TRBD2. The ends lost 5 bases at V and 6 bases at J; junction bases unmatched: 7. The germline V gene has CDR1 MRHNA and CDR2 SNTAGT. The CDR3 is 16 amino acids. The CDR3 loop is CASSKVWTSGAGELFF. CDR3 nucleotide sequence: TGTGCCAGCAGTAAGGTTTGGACTAGCGGGGCCGGGGAGCTGTTTTTT.

The chain employs TRBV6-1 and TRBJ1-6; D not certain. The germline V gene has CDR1 MNHNS and CDR2 SASEGT. The CDR3 runs 13 residues. Trimming left V 5 bases short and J 11 bases short, with 13 bases between. The CDR3 DNA is TGTGCCAGCAGTCAGTATTCGGAGACACCCCTCCACTTT. It is translated as CASSQYSETPLHF.

The genes are TRBV6-6 and TRBJ1-1; a weak D match, TRBD1 (6 bases). The CDR3 is 14 residues long. V lost 6 bases and J lost 6, with 17 bases in between. Germline V gene data show CDR1 as MNHNY and CDR2 as SVGAGI (reference sequence). The CDR3 DNA reads as TGTGCCAGCAGCCTACGGACGCAGGGGCCTGAAGCTTTCTTT. Protein: CASSLRTQGPEAFF.

The V gene is TRBV6-5, the J gene TRBJ1-5; TRBD1 might be the D (5 bases). The germline V gene encodes CDR1 MNHEY and CDR2 SVGAGI. Trimming cost V 6 bases and J 0 bases, with 9 bases left between them. The CDR3 is 14 residues long. DNA for the CDR3: TGTGCCAGCAGACAGGACTATAGCAATCAGCCCCAGCATTTT. Translated: CASRQDYSNQPQHF.

The genes are TRBV7-3 and TRBJ1-2, with 7 bases aligning to TRBD1. J gave up 5 bases and V 5 bases, and 5 bases lay outside the gene matches. Germline CDR1 is SGHTA and CDR2 is FQGTGA. This CDR3 region has 13 residues. This CDR3 is CASSPPGGYGYTF. The CDR3 region has the DNA TGTGCCAGCAGCCCCCCAGGGGGGTATGGCTACACCTTC.

The chain joins TRBV5-1 to TRBJ2-7; weak D call: TRBD2 (5 bases). The CDR3 loop spans 12 amino acids. From germline, CDR1 is SGHRS and CDR2 YFSETQ. Trimming left V 5 bases short and J 7 bases short, with 13 bases between. CDR3 nucleotide sequence: TGCGCCAGCAGTTTAACCCCGGGGGAGCAGTACTTC. Its protein product is CASSLTPGEQYF.

The chain recombines TRBV5-4 with TRBJ2-2, with no clear D. The V and J ends lost 1 base and 2 bases respectively, with 9 bases between them. The CDR3 has 15 amino acids. Germline V gives CDR1 SGHNT, CDR2 YYREEE (reference sequence). CDR3 region: CASSLWSSNTGELFF. The CDR3 nucleotides are TGTGCCAGCAGCTTGTGGAGCAGCAACACCGGGGAGCTGTTTTTT.

The gene calls are TRBV28 and TRBJ2-7; D might be TRBD1 (6 bases). CDR1 MDHEN and CDR2 SYDVKM come from the germline V gene. The V gene lost 3 bases and the J gene lost 1 base, with 7 bases spanning the gap. The CDR3 loop spans 13 amino acids. The CDR3 coding sequence is TGTGCCAGCAGTTTCAGGGGTTCCTACGAGCAGTACTTC. This sequence encodes CASSFRGSYEQYF.

The J gene is TRBJ1-1, the V gene TRBV6-1; D perhaps matches TRBD1 (6 bases). CDR3 size: 15 residues. From germline, CDR1 is MNHNS and CDR2 SASEGT. Trimming left V 3 bases short and J 4 bases short, with 15 bases between. The CDR3 spells CASSEDSTLGTEAFF. The CDR3 nucleotides are TGTGCCAGCAGTGAGGACAGTACCTTGGGCACTGAAGCTTTCTTT.

In DNA, the CDR3 is TGTGCCAGCTCACCGAGCTCCCCTCTTGGAAACACCATATATTTT. Translation: CASSPSSPLGNTIYF. The genes are TRBV18 and TRBJ1-3, with D hard to call. The V gene lost 3 bases and the J gene lost 3 bases, with 12 bases spanning the gap. Germline CDR1 is KGHSH and CDR2 is LQKENI. The CDR3 is made up of 15 amino acids.

The rearrangement links TRBV28 to TRBJ2-1, with TRBD2 matching 8 bases. V was clipped by 3 bases and J by 4 bases; unmatched bases: 5. The germline CDR1 and CDR2 sequences are MDHEN and SYDVKM. CDR3 length equals 15 residues. The CDR3 reads CASSFPGGAYNEQFF. DNA of the CDR3: TGTGCCAGCAGTTTTCCGGGGGGGGCGTACAATGAGCAGTTCTTC.

The chain uses TRBV7-9 and TRBJ1-1; TRBD1 matches 11 bases. Losses at the gene ends were 5 bases for V and 0 bases for J; bases not matched to a gene: 8. CDR3 length: 17 residues. From germline, CDR1 is SEHNR and CDR2 FQNEAQ (reference sequence). The CDR3 region has the DNA TGTGCCAGCAGCCCCCCTTGGGACAGGGGGATGAACACTGAAGCTTTCTTT. This gives the protein CASSPPWDRGMNTEAFF.

The chain is built from TRBV5-6 and TRBJ2-3; D is ambiguous. Trimming removed 0 bases at V and 3 bases at J, with 2 bases between. The CDR3 runs to 12 residues. CDR1 SGHDT and CDR2 YYEEEE come from the germline V gene. The CDR3 region has the DNA TGTGCCAGCAGCTTGGCTACAGATACGCAGTATTTT. It is translated as CASSLATDTQYF.

Here the CDR3 reads CASSDDRLRTTGELFF. The CDR3 DNA reads TGTGCCAGCAGCGACGACAGACTTCGTACCACCGGGGAGCTGTTTTTT. This chain joins TRBV5-8 and TRBJ2-2, with a possible D match to TRBD1 (5 bases). V lost 4 bases to trimming and J lost 4 bases, with 17 bases between them. The CDR3 length is 16 residues. CDR1 and CDR2 from the germline V gene are SGHTS and YDEGEE.

The V gene is TRBV6-5, the J gene TRBJ2-7; TRBD1 matches at 10 bases. Germline V gene lookup returns CDR1 MNHEY and CDR2 SVGAGI. This CDR3 has 15 amino acids. The trim removed 6 bases at V and 3 bases at J, leaving 8 bases unmatched. DNA of the CDR3: TGTGCCAGCAGGCCGACAGGGGGCGCTTACTACGAGCAGTACTTC. Amino acid sequence: CASRPTGGAYYEQYF.

CDR3 region: CASSNTLAGGYNEQFF. The CDR3 DNA is TGTGCCAGCAGCAACACCCTAGCGGGGGGTTACAATGAGCAGTTCTTC. V is TRBV7-2 and J is TRBJ2-1; TRBD2 agrees at 11 bases. The length of the CDR3 is 16 residues. Germline V gene lookup returns CDR1 SGHTA and CDR2 FQGNSA. The ends lost 5 bases at V and 4 bases at J; junction bases unmatched: 7.

This chain uses TRBV11-2 with TRBJ1-4, with 9 positions matching TRBD1. The CDR3 runs 17 residues. From germline, CDR1 is SGHAT and CDR2 FQNNGV. Trimming cost V 5 bases and J 0 bases; bases outside gene matches: 7. The CDR3 sequence is CASSPRQGGPTNEKLFF. CDR3 DNA sequence: TGTGCCAGCAGCCCTAGACAGGGGGGCCCAACTAATGAAAAACTGTTTTTT.

The chain is built from TRBV28 and TRBJ2-3; 7 bases fit TRBD1. Germline-derived CDR1 and CDR2 are MDHEN and SYDVKM. This CDR3 has 15 amino acids. Losses at the gene ends were 6 bases for V and 0 bases for J; bases not matched to a gene: 6. The CDR3 is CASRTGTDSTDTQYF. Here the CDR3 DNA reads TGTGCCAGCAGAACCGGGACAGATAGCACAGATACGCAGTATTTT.

The chain carries TRBV5-1 and TRBJ1-4; 8 nucleotides line up with TRBD1. V was pared by 4 bases and J by 8 bases, with 10 bases of the junction left unmatched. CDR1 and CDR2 from the germline V gene are SGHRS and YFSETQ. This CDR3 is 15 amino acids long. In nucleotides, the CDR3 is TGCGCCAGCAGCCGACAGGGGATAGGCGGGGAAAAACTGTTTTTT. Encoded protein: CASSRQGIGGEKLFF. The whole variable domain, filled in from reference TRBV5-1 and TRBJ1-4, reads KAGVTQTPRYLIKTRGQQVTLSCSPISGHRSVSWYQQTPGQGLQFLFEYFSETQRNKGNFPGRFSGRQFSNSRSEMNVSTLELGDSALYLCASSRQGIGGEKLFFGSGTQLSVL.

The chain carries TRBV2 and TRBJ1-3, with 8 bases identical to TRBD1. The CDR3 is 16 residues long. Trimming at V came to 6 bases and at J to 1 base, leaving 8 bases not matched to a gene. Germline V gives CDR1 SNHLY, CDR2 FYNNEI. The CDR3 here is CASSVGQAASGNTIYF. The CDR3 DNA sequence: TGTGCCAGCAGCGTGGGACAGGCCGCTTCTGGAAACACCATATATTTT.

This chain joins TRBV30 and TRBJ1-6, with 9 bases matching TRBD1. This CDR3 has 16 amino acids. Trimming cost V 0 bases and J 10 bases; bases outside gene matches: 10. The germline V gene encodes CDR1 GTSNPN and CDR2 SVGIG (reference sequence). CDR3 bases: TGTGCCTGGAGTGTACTTTCCGGGACAGGGCAATCACCCCTCCACTTT. This encodes CAWSVLSGTGQSPLHF. Based on the CDR3 plus reference TRBV30 and TRBJ1-6, the full variable domain is SQTIHQWPATLVQPVGSPLSLECTVEGTSNPNLYWYRQAAGRGLQLLFYSVGIGQISSEVPQNLSASRPQDRQFILSSKKLLLSDSGFYLCAWSVLSGTGQSPLHFGNGTRLTVT.

This chain connects TRBV25-1 to TRBJ1-2; 10 nucleotides line up with TRBD1. The germline V gene has CDR1 MGHDK and CDR2 SYGVNS. Unmatched junction bases numbered 7, after V lost 1 base and J lost 8 bases. The CDR3 totals 15 residues. DNA of the CDR3: TGTGCCAGCAGTGAATGGGACAGGGGCGTTTACGGCTACACCTTC. Encoded protein: CASSEWDRGVYGYTF.

The chain couples TRBV6-5 to TRBJ1-3; possibly TRBD1 for D (6 bases). The CDR3 extends over 14 amino acids. V lost 6 bases, J lost 2 bases, and 11 bases lay in between. Germline CDR1 is MNHEY and CDR2 is SVGAGI. The CDR3 nucleotides are TGTGCCAGCAGCGACTGGGGGCCTGGAAACACCATATATTTT. It specifies CASSDWGPGNTIYF.